These T cell receptor beta chains were read from a single sample in a study of blood T cell repertoires in COVID-19. The protocol was immunoSEQ multiplex PCR, while the TCRdb copy is restricted to in-frame clones and leaves out a portion. This sample carries hundreds of thousands of clones, roughly 91% of them seen once, and the ten largest clones take just under 9%. Material for sequencing was PBMCs or T cells enriched from blood (not recorded which). The origin of the receptors is a man aged 40-49 years who had recovered from COVID-19. CDR3s include the opening cysteine and the closing phenylalanine or tryptophan. The D gene is left open where the match is weak. Some rows mark clone size as missing; the rest say once, few, many or name a class of expanded clone.

V gene: TRBV7-8
D gene: TRBD2
clone size: once
J gene: TRBJ2-1
CDR3 DNA: TGTGCCAGCAGCTTAGAGTATTTTGGTCGGGCTAGCGGTGAGCAGTTCTTC
CDR3 protein: CASSLEYFGRASGEQFF

V gene: TRBV5-1
D gene: -
clone size: -
J gene: TRBJ1-1
CDR3 DNA: TGCGCCAGCAGCTTGATCCCTTCGTCGGGACTCAACACTGAAGCTTTCTTT
CDR3 protein: CASSLIPSSGLNTEAFF

V gene: TRBV9
D gene: TRBD1
clone size: -
J gene: TRBJ1-2
CDR3 DNA: TGTGCCAGCAGCGTAGCTCGATTCGCCCACAGGGGGCGATGGGGCTACACCTTC
CDR3 protein: CASSVARFAHRGRWGYTF

V gene: TRBV6-5
D gene: TRBD2
clone size: -
J gene: TRBJ2-5
CDR3 DNA: TGTGCCAGCAGTTACTCCACTAGCGGGGGTCAAGAGACCCAGTACTTC
CDR3 protein: CASSYSTSGGQETQYF

V gene: TRBV19
D gene: TRBD2
clone size: -
J gene: TRBJ2-2
CDR3 DNA: TGTGCCAGTAGTATACTAGCGGGCGAGGGCACCGGGGAGCTGTTTTTT
CDR3 protein: CASSILAGEGTGELFF

V gene: TRBV5-4
D gene: TRBD1
clone size: once
J gene: TRBJ1-2
CDR3 DNA: TGTGCCAGCAGCCTAAACCCCGGGACAGGGGGTAGCTATGGCTACACCTTC
CDR3 protein: CASSLNPGTGGSYGYTF

V gene: TRBV11-2
D gene: TRBD2
clone size: -
J gene: TRBJ2-2
CDR3 DNA: TGTGCCAGCAGCCTAACGGGGCTAGCGGGGCCCTCGAACACCGGGGAGCTGTTTTTT
CDR3 protein: CASSLTGLAGPSNTGELFF

V gene: TRBV2
D gene: TRBD2
clone size: few
J gene: TRBJ2-7
CDR3 DNA: TGTGCCAGCACCGATGGACCTAGCGGGGGGCTATTCTCCTACGAGCAGTACTTC
CDR3 protein: CASTDGPSGGLFSYEQYF

V gene: TRBV11-3
D gene: -
clone size: -
J gene: TRBJ1-4
CDR3 DNA: TGTGCCAGCAGCTTAGAGGGAGGGTTGGGAGAAAAACTGTTTTTT
CDR3 protein: CASSLEGGLGEKLFF

V gene: TRBV27
D gene: -
clone size: -
J gene: TRBJ2-2
CDR3 DNA: TGTGCCAGCAGTTTAAGGGGGTCGACCGGGGAGCTGTTTTTT
CDR3 protein: CASSLRGSTGELFF

V gene: TRBV7-6
D gene: -
clone size: once
J gene: TRBJ2-1
CDR3 DNA: TGTGCCAGCAGCTTAGCCCTTACCCAGGTTACAAATTACAATGAGCAGTTCTTC
CDR3 protein: CASSLALTQVTNYNEQFF

V gene: TRBV20-1
D gene: -
clone size: once
J gene: TRBJ2-1
CDR3 DNA: TGCAGTGCCCTTGACAATGAGCAGTTCTTC
CDR3 protein: CSALDNEQFF

V gene: TRBV6-5
D gene: TRBD1
clone size: -
J gene: TRBJ1-1
CDR3 DNA: TGTGCCAGCAAGCCCCCGCAGGGGGCGATAACTTTCTTT
CDR3 protein: CASKPPQGAITFF

V gene: TRBV7-9
D gene: -
clone size: -
J gene: TRBJ2-7
CDR3 DNA: TGTGCCAGCAGCTCGGACAACTCCTACGAGCAGTACTTC
CDR3 protein: CASSSDNSYEQYF

V gene: TRBV29-1
D gene: -
clone size: -
J gene: TRBJ1-3
CDR3 DNA: TGCAGCGTTGAATTGGGCAGGGCCTCTGGAAACACCATATATTTT
CDR3 protein: CSVELGRASGNTIYF

V gene: TRBV7-2
D gene: -
clone size: -
J gene: TRBJ2-5
CDR3 DNA: TGTGCCAGCAGCTTACAGACGGGGTCCGGAGAGACCCAGTACTTC
CDR3 protein: CASSLQTGSGETQYF

V gene: TRBV6-5
D gene: -
clone size: -
J gene: TRBJ1-5
CDR3 DNA: TGTGCCAGCAGTTACGGCAGTGCCAATCAGCCCCAGCATTTT
CDR3 protein: CASSYGSANQPQHF

V gene: TRBV5-1
D gene: TRBD1
clone size: -
J gene: TRBJ2-6
CDR3 DNA: TGCGCCAGCAGCTTGTCAGGGGGCTCTGGGGCCAACGTCCTGACTTTC
CDR3 protein: CASSLSGGSGANVLTF

V gene: TRBV2
D gene: -
clone size: once
J gene: TRBJ1-2
CDR3 DNA: TGTGCCAGCAGAGCGGTCGGCTACACCTTC
CDR3 protein: CASRAVGYTF

V gene: TRBV28
D gene: -
clone size: -
J gene: TRBJ2-7
CDR3 DNA: TGTGCCAGCAGTTTTGCTCAGGCCGCCTACGAGCAGTACTTC
CDR3 protein: CASSFAQAAYEQYF

V gene: TRBV6-4
D gene: -
clone size: few
J gene: TRBJ2-1
CDR3 DNA: TGTGCCAGCAGTGACTCTCCGGAGCCCGGCGATGAGCAGTTCTTC
CDR3 protein: CASSDSPEPGDEQFF

V gene: TRBV7-9
D gene: -
clone size: -
J gene: TRBJ1-1
CDR3 DNA: TGTGCCAGCAGCTTAGGGAAACAGATACAACTGAACACTGAAGCTTTCTTT
CDR3 protein: CASSLGKQIQLNTEAFF

V gene: TRBV27
D gene: -
clone size: -
J gene: TRBJ2-3
CDR3 DNA: TGTGCCAGCAGTCGGCTAGGGCAGAGCAGTGGACTTGTCACAGATACGCAGTATTTT
CDR3 protein: CASSRLGQSSGLVTDTQYF

V gene: TRBV7-2
D gene: -
clone size: -
J gene: TRBJ2-3
CDR3 DNA: TGTGCCAGCAGCTTAGTCATCACAGATACGCAGTATTTT
CDR3 protein: CASSLVITDTQYF

V gene: TRBV10-3
D gene: -
clone size: few
J gene: TRBJ1-2
CDR3 DNA: TGTGCCATCAGTGTAGCAGGAGGTTGGGGCTACACCTTC
CDR3 protein: CAISVAGGWGYTF

V gene: TRBV3-1/TRBV3-2
D gene: -
clone size: -
J gene: TRBJ2-7
CDR3 DNA: TGTGCCAGCAGCCAAGGCTGGGTGGAGGGGCAGTACTTC
CDR3 protein: CASSQGWVEGQYF

V gene: TRBV4-1
D gene: -
clone size: once
J gene: TRBJ1-5
CDR3 DNA: TGCGCCAGCAGCACCACAGGGAGAGGTCAGCCCCAGCATTTT
CDR3 protein: CASSTTGRGQPQHF

V gene: TRBV5-4
D gene: -
clone size: few
J gene: TRBJ2-5
CDR3 DNA: TGTGCCAGCAGCCCCCCGGGGGATATCCAAGAGACCCAGTACTTC
CDR3 protein: CASSPPGDIQETQYF

V gene: TRBV18
D gene: TRBD1
clone size: -
J gene: TRBJ2-1
CDR3 DNA: TGTGCCAGCTCACCTGCGGGGACAGGGTTCAACAATGAGCAGTTCTTC
CDR3 protein: CASSPAGTGFNNEQFF

V gene: TRBV7-2
D gene: TRBD1
clone size: -
J gene: TRBJ1-4
CDR3 DNA: TGTGCCAGCAGCCCGAGACAGGGCGATGAAAAACTGTTTTTT
CDR3 protein: CASSPRQGDEKLFF

V gene: TRBV20-1
D gene: TRBD2
clone size: -
J gene: TRBJ2-4
CDR3 DNA: TGCAGTGCTAGTTTAGCGGGAGGACCAAAAAACATTCAGTACTTC
CDR3 protein: CSASLAGGPKNIQYF

V gene: TRBV5-4
D gene: TRBD1
clone size: -
J gene: TRBJ2-7
CDR3 DNA: TGTGCCAGCAGCTCTAGATTCGGACAGGCGTACGAGCAGTACTTC
CDR3 protein: CASSSRFGQAYEQYF

V gene: TRBV7-9
D gene: -
clone size: -
J gene: TRBJ1-5
CDR3 DNA: TGTGCCAGCAGCTCTCAGGGATTCAGCAATCAGCCCCAGCATTTT
CDR3 protein: CASSSQGFSNQPQHF

V gene: TRBV10-2
D gene: -
clone size: -
J gene: TRBJ2-1
CDR3 DNA: TGCGCCAGCAGTGAGTTCCTATACAATGAGCAGTTCTTC
CDR3 protein: CASSEFLYNEQFF

V gene: TRBV12-3/TRBV12-4
D gene: -
clone size: -
J gene: TRBJ2-1
CDR3 DNA: TGTGCCAGCAGTTTAATCGAGGAGCAGTTCTTC
CDR3 protein: CASSLIEEQFF

V gene: TRBV7-8
D gene: TRBD2
clone size: -
J gene: TRBJ2-2
CDR3 DNA: TGTGCCAGCAGCCCGACTAGCGGGGGGGCGAACACCGGGGAGCTGTTTTTT
CDR3 protein: CASSPTSGGANTGELFF

V gene: TRBV10-2
D gene: -
clone size: -
J gene: TRBJ1-1
CDR3 DNA: TGCGCCAGCAATCTCTTATGGGGGGAGGAAGCTTTCTTT
CDR3 protein: CASNLLWGEEAFF

V gene: TRBV19
D gene: TRBD2
clone size: -
J gene: TRBJ2-1
CDR3 DNA: TGTGCCAGTAGTATATCCTGGACTAGCGGGGGGGCTTACAATGAGCAGTTCTTC
CDR3 protein: CASSISWTSGGAYNEQFF

V gene: TRBV3-1/TRBV3-2
D gene: -
clone size: -
J gene: TRBJ1-4
CDR3 DNA: TGTGCCAGCAGCCAGGGCTCTACAGGTGAAAAACTGTTTTTT
CDR3 protein: CASSQGSTGEKLFF

V gene: TRBV4-1
D gene: TRBD1
clone size: -
J gene: TRBJ2-7
CDR3 DNA: TGCGCCAGCAGCCAACAGGGACAGGGCTACGAGCAGTACTTC
CDR3 protein: CASSQQGQGYEQYF

V gene: TRBV5-6
D gene: -
clone size: once
J gene: TRBJ2-1
CDR3 DNA: TGTGCCAGCAGCTCACGACTCACCAGCTCCTACAATGAGCAGTTCTTC
CDR3 protein: CASSSRLTSSYNEQFF

V gene: TRBV28
D gene: TRBD2
clone size: -
J gene: TRBJ2-7
CDR3 DNA: TGTGCCAGCAGTCCCCAGACTAGCGGGCCCTCCTACGAGCAGTACTTC
CDR3 protein: CASSPQTSGPSYEQYF

V gene: TRBV28
D gene: TRBD2
clone size: -
J gene: TRBJ2-7
CDR3 DNA: TGTGCCAGCAGTTTCGGGGGGGGAGGCGAGCAGTACTTC
CDR3 protein: CASSFGGGGEQYF

V gene: TRBV6-5
D gene: -
clone size: once
J gene: TRBJ1-2
CDR3 DNA: TGTGCCAGCAGTTACTTAGCAGGGCGGGGCGAGGGCTACACCTTC
CDR3 protein: CASSYLAGRGEGYTF

V gene: TRBV5-1
D gene: TRBD2
clone size: -
J gene: TRBJ2-1
CDR3 DNA: TGCGCCAGCAGCAGAGCGGGAGTAAGCGAGCAGTTCTTC
CDR3 protein: CASSRAGVSEQFF

V gene: TRBV12-3/TRBV12-4
D gene: TRBD2
clone size: -
J gene: TRBJ2-3
CDR3 DNA: TGTGCCAGCAGTGCGGGGGTCGATACGCAGTATTTT
CDR3 protein: CASSAGVDTQYF

V gene: TRBV2
D gene: -
clone size: -
J gene: TRBJ1-5
CDR3 DNA: TGTGCCAGCAGCAGGACAGTGGATCAGCCCCAGCATTTT
CDR3 protein: CASSRTVDQPQHF

V gene: TRBV19
D gene: TRBD1
clone size: -
J gene: TRBJ1-4
CDR3 DNA: TGTGCCAGTAATGGACAGGGGGCTCACGAAAAACTGTTTTTT
CDR3 protein: CASNGQGAHEKLFF

V gene: TRBV20-1
D gene: -
clone size: -
J gene: TRBJ1-1
CDR3 DNA: TGCAGCGAAGGTGCGGCGGGTGAAGCTTTCTTT
CDR3 protein: CSEGAAGEAFF

V gene: TRBV18
D gene: TRBD1
clone size: -
J gene: TRBJ1-1
CDR3 DNA: TGTGCCAGCTCTCCGGGACAGGGGGACGCTTTCTTT
CDR3 protein: CASSPGQGDAFF

V gene: TRBV11-1
D gene: -
clone size: -
J gene: TRBJ2-7
CDR3 DNA: TGTGCCAGCAGCATAGGCCACGGGGGCGAGCAGTACTTC
CDR3 protein: CASSIGHGGEQYF

V gene: TRBV19
D gene: TRBD1
clone size: -
J gene: TRBJ1-5
CDR3 DNA: TGTGCCAGTAGTATTGGCCTGAGGACAGGGGAACAGCCCCAGCATTTT
CDR3 protein: CASSIGLRTGEQPQHF

V gene: TRBV7-2
D gene: -
clone size: -
J gene: TRBJ2-5
CDR3 DNA: TGTGCCAGCAGCTTAGAGGGGAACCAAGAGACCCAGTACTTC
CDR3 protein: CASSLEGNQETQYF

V gene: TRBV28
D gene: TRBD1
clone size: -
J gene: TRBJ1-4
CDR3 DNA: TGTGCCAGCAGTCACAACAGGGGGACAACTAATGAAAAACTGTTTTTT
CDR3 protein: CASSHNRGTTNEKLFF

V gene: TRBV20-1
D gene: TRBD2
clone size: -
J gene: TRBJ2-1
CDR3 DNA: TGCAGTGCTAGTCCTAGCGGGATGTACAATGAGCAGTTCTTC
CDR3 protein: CSASPSGMYNEQFF

V gene: TRBV6-5
D gene: -
clone size: few
J gene: TRBJ1-1
CDR3 DNA: TGTGCCAGCAGTTACTCGATTGGCGGGAACACTGAAGCTTTCTTT
CDR3 protein: CASSYSIGGNTEAFF